This TCR beta chain came from a study of blood T cell repertoires in COVID-19 (TCRdb year 2020). The study in broad terms: Samples covering the acute and convalescent phases of COVID-19 were provided by collaborators in the United States, Italy and Spain. The prospective study material was composed of cDNA or gDNA derived from T cells, B-cell-depleted T cells, or PBMCs. Deeply sampled blood TCRbeta repertoires from subjects exposed to, actively infected with, or recovered from COVID-19 were included in the dataset. The repertoires were released in a freely available public database meant as a resource for research on the immune response to SARS-CoV-2. Samples came from the ongoing ImmuneRACE study (first 160 participants) plus 1,254 subjects from 6 global collaborators. Sample metadata almost always included a de-identified subject ID, COVID-19 status, age in years and sex. Where available, HLA class I and class II types were obtained from metadata supplied by the sample provider rather than from assay-based typing.

The germline V gene encodes CDR1 SGHRS and CDR2 YFSETQ. V lost 0 bases and J lost 4 bases; the stretch between them is 12 bases long. The CDR3, cysteine through phenylalanine, is 15 amino acids long. The CDR3 DNA has 45 bases and is translated from base 1. This clone was counted between two and nine times. The specificity of this receptor is unknown. The input lacks base qualities; no much larger clone sits a single base away. Beyond this particular receptor, the publication reports: How much clinical and demographic metadata was included differed by source and by participant, and the metadata was provided uncurated.

Whole blood was collected in K2EDTA tubes by collaborating institutions according to the institutions' own protocols. For TCRbeta analysis, collaborators shipped samples in one of three forms: frozen whole blood, isolated PBMCs, or DNA extracted from either of those sample types. The immunoSEQ Assay, a bias-controlled multiplex PCR, was used to amplify TCRbeta CDR3 regions from genomic DNA. As for the authors' bioinformatics: The number of nucleated cells in each sample was estimated by amplification of reference gene primers within the assay. To quantify the absolute abundance of each unique TCRbeta CDR3 rearrangement, sequence reads were collapsed and filtered. Productive Simpson clonality was computed per sample as the square root of Simpson's diversity index over productive rearrangements. TCRdb retrieved this table from immuneACCESS and kept in-frame rearrangements only. Not all clones are present; in checked studies, unresolved V genes account for under half, and no reason is known for the remainder. That table gives V, J and clone size, and the DNA gave D and trimming. The table for this sample lists approximately 110,000 clones; 85% of them were counted only once. Of the sample, roughly 4.5% is held by the ten largest clones.

This receptor chain uses TRBV5-1 and TRBJ2-3; TRBD2 is a possible D gene, resting on 5 matching bases. The TCR comes from a man in his forties or fifties with acute or convalescent COVID-19. The sequenced material came from peripheral blood. The CDR3 is CASSLDGAAPDTQYF. The nucleotides are TGCGCCAGCAGCTTGGATGGAGCGGCCCCAGATACGCAGTATTTT. The reference TRBV5-1 and TRBJ2-3 proteins fill in what lies around the CDR3, so the full variable domain reads KAGVTQTPRYLIKTRGQQVTLSCSPISGHRSVSWYQQTPGQGLQFLFEYFSETQRNKGNFPGRFSGRQFSNSRSEMNVSTLELGDSALYLCASSLDGAAPDTQYFGPGTRLTVL.